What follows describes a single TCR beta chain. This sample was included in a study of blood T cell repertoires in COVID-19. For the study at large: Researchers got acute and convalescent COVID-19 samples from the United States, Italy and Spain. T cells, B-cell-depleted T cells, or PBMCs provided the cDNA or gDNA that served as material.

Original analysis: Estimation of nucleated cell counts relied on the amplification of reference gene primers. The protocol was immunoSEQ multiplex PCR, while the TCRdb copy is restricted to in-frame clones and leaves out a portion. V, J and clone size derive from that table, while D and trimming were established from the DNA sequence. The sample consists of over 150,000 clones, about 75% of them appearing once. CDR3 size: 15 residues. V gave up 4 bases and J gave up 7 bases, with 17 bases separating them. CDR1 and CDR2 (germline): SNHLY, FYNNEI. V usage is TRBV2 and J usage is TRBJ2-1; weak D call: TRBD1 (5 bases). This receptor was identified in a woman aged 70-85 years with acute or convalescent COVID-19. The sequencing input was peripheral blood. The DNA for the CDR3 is TGTGCCAGCAGTGTCCAGGGCCCAGCTGGTAATGAGCAGTTCTTC. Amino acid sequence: CASSVQGPAGNEQFF.